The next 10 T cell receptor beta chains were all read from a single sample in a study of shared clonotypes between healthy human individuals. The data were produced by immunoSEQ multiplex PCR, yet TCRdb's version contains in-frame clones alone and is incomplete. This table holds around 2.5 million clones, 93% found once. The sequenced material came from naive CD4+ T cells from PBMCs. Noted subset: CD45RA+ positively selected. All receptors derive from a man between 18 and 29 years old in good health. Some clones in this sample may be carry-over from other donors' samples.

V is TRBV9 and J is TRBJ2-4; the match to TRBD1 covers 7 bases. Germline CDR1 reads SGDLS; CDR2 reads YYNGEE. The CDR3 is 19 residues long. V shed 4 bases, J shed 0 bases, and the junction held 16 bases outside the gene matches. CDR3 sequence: CASSPTSEIQGIAKNIQYF. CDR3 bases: TGTGCCAGCAGCCCTACGTCGGAAATACAGGGGATAGCCAAAAACATTCAGTACTTC.

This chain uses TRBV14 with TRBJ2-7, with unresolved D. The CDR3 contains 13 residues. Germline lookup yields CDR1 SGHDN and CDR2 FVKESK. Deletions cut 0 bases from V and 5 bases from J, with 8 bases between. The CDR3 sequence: CASSQDRRDEQYF. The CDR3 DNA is TGTGCCAGCAGCCAAGATCGAAGGGACGAGCAGTACTTC.

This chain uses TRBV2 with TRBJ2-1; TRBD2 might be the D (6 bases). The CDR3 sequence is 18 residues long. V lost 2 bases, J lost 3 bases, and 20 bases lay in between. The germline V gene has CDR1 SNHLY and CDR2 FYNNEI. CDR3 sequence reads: CASSESSGRRAFYNEQFF. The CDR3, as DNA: TGTGCCAGCAGTGAAAGCAGTGGCAGGAGGGCCTTCTACAATGAGCAGTTCTTC.

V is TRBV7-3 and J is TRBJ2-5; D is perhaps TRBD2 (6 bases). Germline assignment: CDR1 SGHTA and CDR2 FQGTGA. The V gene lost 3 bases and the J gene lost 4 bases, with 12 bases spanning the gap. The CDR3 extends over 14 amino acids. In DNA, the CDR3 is TGTGCCAGCAGCTTTGGAGGGAGAGTAGAGACCCAGTACTTC. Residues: CASSFGGRVETQYF.

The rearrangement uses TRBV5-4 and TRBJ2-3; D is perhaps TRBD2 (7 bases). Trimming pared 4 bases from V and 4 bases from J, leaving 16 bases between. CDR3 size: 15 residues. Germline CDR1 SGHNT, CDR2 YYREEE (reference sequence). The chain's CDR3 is CASSQGRERSDTQYF. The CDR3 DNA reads TGTGCCAGCAGCCAGGGGCGGGAGCGATCAGATACGCAGTATTTT.

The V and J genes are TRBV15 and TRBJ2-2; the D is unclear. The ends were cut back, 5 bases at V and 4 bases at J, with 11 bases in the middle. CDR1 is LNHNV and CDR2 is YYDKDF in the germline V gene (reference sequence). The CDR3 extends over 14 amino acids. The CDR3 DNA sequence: TGTGCCACCAGCCTGGGCCGGAGCACCGGGGAGCTGTTTTTT. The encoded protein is CATSLGRSTGELFF.

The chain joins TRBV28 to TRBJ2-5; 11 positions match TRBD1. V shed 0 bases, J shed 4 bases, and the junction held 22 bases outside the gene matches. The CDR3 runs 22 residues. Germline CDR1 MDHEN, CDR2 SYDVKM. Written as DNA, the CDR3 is TGTGCCAGCAGTTTATGGTTGCCGGTCGGCGGGAGGGGACAGGGGGTGGTAGAGACCCAGTACTTC. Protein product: CASSLWLPVGGRGQGVVETQYF.

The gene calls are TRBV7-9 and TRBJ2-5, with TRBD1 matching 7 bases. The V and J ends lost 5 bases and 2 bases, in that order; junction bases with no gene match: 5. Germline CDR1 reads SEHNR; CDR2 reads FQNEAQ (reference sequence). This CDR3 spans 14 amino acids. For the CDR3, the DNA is TGTGCCAGCAGCAAAGGGACAGCGCAAGAGACCCAGTACTTC. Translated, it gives CASSKGTAQETQYF.

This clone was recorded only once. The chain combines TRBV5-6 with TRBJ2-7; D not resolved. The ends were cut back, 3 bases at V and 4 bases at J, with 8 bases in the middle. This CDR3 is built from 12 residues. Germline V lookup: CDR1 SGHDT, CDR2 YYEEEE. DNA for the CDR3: TGTGCCAGCAGCTACGGGTTTTACGAGCAGTACTTC. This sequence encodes CASSYGFYEQYF.

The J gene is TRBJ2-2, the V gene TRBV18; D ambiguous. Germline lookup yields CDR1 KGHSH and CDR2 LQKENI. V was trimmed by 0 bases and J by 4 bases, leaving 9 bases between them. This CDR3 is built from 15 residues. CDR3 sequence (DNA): TGTGCCAGCTCACCACCGGGGATAGGCACCGGGGAGCTGTTTTTT. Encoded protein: CASSPPGIGTGELFF.